A single sample gave rise to the 23 T cell receptor beta chains below, sequenced in a study of blood T cell repertoires in COVID-19. Assay: immunoSEQ multiplex PCR; the TCRdb copy retains only in-frame clones and omits some. The sample has around 300,000 clones, 70% to 90% seen once. The source material was peripheral blood. These receptor sequences come from an older woman with acute or convalescent COVID-19.

The chain links TRBV10-1 to TRBJ1-6; D might be TRBD1 (6 bases). V lost 9 bases, J lost 0 bases, and 12 bases lay in between. The CDR3 loop spans 15 amino acids. Germline loops: CDR1 WNHNN, CDR2 SYGVQD (reference sequence). CDR3 in amino acids: CARLRDNSYNSPLHF. The CDR3 DNA reads TGCGCCAGACTCCGGGACAACTCCTATAATTCACCCCTCCACTTT.

This sequence joins TRBV19 and TRBJ1-3; D is ambiguous. This CDR3 contains 15 residues. With 5 bases removed from V and 0 bases from J, the gap between germline ends came to 11 bases. In germline, CDR1 is LNHDA, CDR2 SQIVND (reference sequence). The chain's CDR3 is CASSAGSSSGNTIYF. Here the CDR3 DNA reads TGTGCCAGTAGTGCGGGCTCGAGCTCTGGAAACACCATATATTTT.

The chain carries TRBV18 and TRBJ2-7, with a tentative D call TRBD2 (5 bases). The germline V gene has CDR1 KGHSH and CDR2 LQKENI. This CDR3 spans 12 amino acids. V was clipped by 3 bases and J by 6 bases, with 9 bases between them. DNA of the CDR3: TGTGCCAGCTCACCTTCGAGGGCCGAGCAGTACTTC. It codes for CASSPSRAEQYF.

This sequence joins TRBV15 and TRBJ2-6; D is perhaps TRBD1 (5 bases). Trimming left V 4 bases short and J 1 base short, with 8 bases between. Germline CDR1 is LNHNV and CDR2 is YYDKDF (reference sequence). The CDR3 has 15 amino acids. CDR3 protein: CATSKDISGANVLTF. The DNA for the CDR3 is TGTGCCACCAGCAAGGACATTTCTGGGGCCAACGTCCTGACTTTC.

CDR3 DNA: TGTGCCAGTAGTATTTCAGGGGGCCGGGGAAATGAGCAGTTCTTC. Translation gives CASSISGGRGNEQFF. The V call is TRBV19, the J call TRBJ2-1, with 8 bases lining up with TRBD1. This CDR3 has 15 amino acids. Germline trimming cut 3 bases from V and 7 bases from J; bases unmatched to any gene: 8. Germline-derived CDR1 and CDR2 are LNHDA and SQIVND (reference sequence).

The rearrangement joins TRBV30 to TRBJ1-4; 7 bases are a match to TRBD1. The CDR3 is made up of 14 amino acids. Germline V lookup: CDR1 GTSNPN, CDR2 SVGIG (reference sequence). V shed 3 bases and J 7 bases; nucleotides not matched to a gene: 8. CDR3 nucleotide sequence: TGTGCCTGGAGCTCCAGGGGGACGGGTGAAAAACTGTTTTTT. Translating it yields CAWSSRGTGEKLFF.

The rearrangement uses TRBV2 and TRBJ1-1; 8 nucleotides line up with TRBD1. Germline-derived CDR1 and CDR2 are SNHLY and FYNNEI. The trim removed 6 bases at V and 10 bases at J, leaving 10 bases unmatched. There are 13 residues in the CDR3. The CDR3 here is CASSERTGPGAFF. The CDR3 DNA sequence: TGTGCCAGCAGCGAGAGGACAGGGCCAGGAGCTTTCTTT.

The chain links TRBV20-1 to TRBJ2-7, with 9 bases identical to TRBD2. This CDR3 spans 15 amino acids. Germline V CDR1 and CDR2: DFQATT, SNEGSKA (reference sequence). Unmatched junction bases numbered 10, after V lost 3 bases and J lost 4 bases. The CDR3 nucleotides read TGCAGTGCTAGTCCCCTGCTAGCGGGGAGGTACGAGCAGTACTTC. Its protein is CSASPLLAGRYEQYF.

The V and J genes are TRBV27 and TRBJ1-1, with D maybe TRBD1 (6 bases). The V end lost 6 bases, the J end lost 4 bases, and 18 bases lay between the germline ends. The germline V gene encodes CDR1 MNHEY and CDR2 SMNVEV (reference sequence). This CDR3 contains 15 residues. CDR3 loop: CASSRKVGGVTEAFF. The DNA of the CDR3 is TGTGCCAGCAGCCGAAAGGTAGGGGGAGTCACTGAAGCTTTCTTT.

V and J are TRBV6-5 and TRBJ1-5; possible D gene TRBD1, 5 bases. This CDR3 has 14 residues. Germline CDR1 reads MNHEY; CDR2 reads SVGAGI. The V gene lost 11 bases and the J gene lost 1 base, with 15 bases spanning the gap. The CDR3 DNA reads as TGTGCCGCCACGGGGGGGATGAGCAATCAGCCCCAGCATTTT. As protein: CAATGGMSNQPQHF.

CDR3 sequence (DNA): TGTGCCAGCAGTGGTCCGCGGGGGCCCACCGGGGAGCTGTTTTTT. Its translation: CASSGPRGPTGELFF. The gene calls are TRBV2 and TRBJ2-2; possible D gene TRBD2, 7 bases. Germline V gene data show CDR1 as SNHLY and CDR2 as FYNNEI. Trimming left V 4 bases short and J 4 bases short, with 13 bases between. This CDR3 is built from 15 residues. Based on the CDR3 plus reference TRBV2 and TRBJ2-2, the full variable domain is EPEVTQTPSHQVTQMGQEVILRCVPISNHLYFYWYRQILGQKVEFLVSFYNNEISEKSEIFDDQFSVERPDGSNFTLKIRSTKLEDSAMYFCASSGPRGPTGELFFGEGSRLTVL.

The chain uses TRBV7-9 and TRBJ1-4; D uncertain. Germline CDR1 and CDR2: SEHNR and FQNEAQ (reference sequence). Trimming took off 7 bases at V and 4 bases at J, with 16 bases between the two ends. This CDR3 is built from 15 residues. CDR3 sequence reads: CASKPGSTNNEKLFF. Here the CDR3 DNA reads TGTGCCAGCAAGCCGGGGAGTACCAATAATGAAAAACTGTTTTTT.

This chain uses TRBV7-8 with TRBJ1-4; D might be TRBD1 (6 bases). Germline values: CDR1 SGHVS, CDR2 FQNEAQ. The CDR3 consists of 14 residues. V shed 1 base and J shed 8 bases, with 11 bases lying between them. The CDR3 nucleotides read TGTGCCAGCAGCTTAGGCAGGGGTAACGAAAAACTGTTTTTT. Translated, it gives CASSLGRGNEKLFF.

This chain uses TRBV25-1 with TRBJ2-7; D is possibly TRBD2 (7 bases). This CDR3 spans 13 amino acids. CDR1 is MGHDK, CDR2 SYGVNS, per germline. The ends were cut back, 8 bases at V and 6 bases at J, with 17 bases in the middle. The CDR3 protein is CASGRGGGPEQYF. DNA for the CDR3: TGTGCCAGCGGGAGAGGGGGGGGGCCCGAGCAGTACTTC.

This chain links TRBV4-1 with TRBJ1-4; a weak D match, TRBD1 (5 bases). This CDR3 has 15 amino acids. Trimming took 1 base from V and 4 from J, leaving 10 bases between them. Germline-derived CDR1 and CDR2 are MGHRA and YSYEKL. CDR3 coding DNA: TGCGCCAGCAGCCAAGGCCAGGGTGGTAATGAAAAACTGTTTTTT. Translated: CASSQGQGGNEKLFF.

As regards this clone: The same CDR3 can be traced to other DNA sequences in this sample. This rearrangement joins TRBV11-3 to TRBJ2-3, with 9 bases identical to TRBD2. Germline CDR1 reads SGHNT; CDR2 reads YENEEA. Trimming at V came to 3 bases and at J to 4 bases, leaving 2 bases not matched to a gene. The CDR3 loop spans 14 amino acids. The CDR3 loop reads CASSLGLAPDTQYF. The CDR3 bases are TGTGCCAGCAGCTTGGGACTAGCACCAGATACGCAGTATTTT.

Note on this clone: Other DNA sequences in the same sample also yield this CDR3. The chain recombines TRBV9 with TRBJ1-2; weak D call: TRBD1 (5 bases). Trimming took off 0 bases at V and 4 bases at J, with 10 bases between the two ends. The CDR3 spans 14 residues. CDR1 and CDR2 (germline): SGDLS, YYNGEE. DNA of the CDR3: TGTGCCAGCAGCGTAGCAGGGATCTCCTATGGCTACACCTTC. Translated: CASSVAGISYGYTF.

This chain's CDR3 is CASSQDPPSSYNEQFF. In nucleotides, the CDR3 is TGCGCCAGCAGCCAAGATCCGCCTAGCTCCTACAATGAGCAGTTCTTC. V and J are TRBV4-1 and TRBJ2-1; unclear D gene. V was clipped by 0 bases and J by 0 bases, with 9 bases between them. This CDR3 is 16 amino acids long. Germline loops: CDR1 MGHRA, CDR2 YSYEKL.

This chain links TRBV29-1 with TRBJ2-7; 9 bases match TRBD1. This CDR3 comprises 12 residues. V lost 6 bases, J lost 5 bases, and 5 bases stayed unmatched. CDR1 and CDR2 (germline): SQVTM, ANQGSEA. CDR3 DNA: TGCAGCGTAGGGGACAGGGTCCACGAGCAGTACTTC. This translates into CSVGDRVHEQYF.

The chain has TRBV2 and TRBJ2-7; TRBD1 matches 8 bases. Germline V gene data show CDR1 as SNHLY and CDR2 as FYNNEI. CDR3 length equals 13 residues. The V and J ends lost 7 bases and 7 bases, in that order; junction bases with no gene match: 9. For the CDR3, the DNA is TGTGCCAGCATACGGCAGGGGGCTGGAGAGCAGTACTTC. It codes for CASIRQGAGEQYF.

This clone was seen only once. This specimen includes other DNA sequences encoding the same CDR3. The chain uses TRBV5-1 and TRBJ1-2; D uncertain. V shed 0 bases and J shed 2 bases, with 11 bases lying between them. CDR1 is SGHRS and CDR2 is YFSETQ in the germline V gene. This CDR3 is built from 15 residues. CDR3 in DNA: TGCGCCAGCAGCTTGGAGCCAGGCGAAAACTATGGCTACACCTTC. Its protein is CASSLEPGENYGYTF. Based on the CDR3 plus reference TRBV5-1 and TRBJ1-2, the full variable domain is KAGVTQTPRYLIKTRGQQVTLSCSPISGHRSVSWYQQTPGQGLQFLFEYFSETQRNKGNFPGRFSGRQFSNSRSEMNVSTLELGDSALYLCASSLEPGENYGYTFGSGTRLTVV.

The V call is TRBV2, the J call TRBJ1-2; possibly TRBD1 for D (6 bases). The CDR3 has 14 amino acids. Per the germline V gene, CDR1 is SNHLY and CDR2 is FYNNEI. Trimming left V 3 bases short and J 5 bases short, with 13 bases between. The CDR3 DNA reads TGTGCCAGCAGTGATTCACAGGGAACTTATGGCTACACCTTC. Its translation: CASSDSQGTYGYTF.

The chain employs TRBV2 and TRBJ2-1; 7 bases fit TRBD2. The CDR3 is 13 amino acids. Germline V gene data show CDR1 as SNHLY and CDR2 as FYNNEI. Trimming at V came to 11 bases and at J to 2 bases, leaving 6 bases not matched to a gene. Written as DNA, the CDR3 is TGTGCCGTGCGGGGGATTACCTACAATGAGCAGTTCTTC. It is translated as CAVRGITYNEQFF.